This T cell receptor beta chain was documented in a study of T-cell memory formation after mild COVID-19. Germline CDR1 is SGHAT and CDR2 is FQNNGV. The CDR3 sequence is 13 residues long. V was shortened by 5 bases and J by 5 bases, with 11 bases between the two germline ends. TCRdb itself ran the 5' RACE reads through MiXCR, one entry per CDR3 protein. Of roughly 14,000 distinct CDR3 sequences in the sample, about 21% were seen once. The sample consisted of PBMCs or a T cell subset sorted from them (not recorded which). The origin of this receptor is a man between 18 and 29 years old who had mild COVID-19 (a few samples of this study predate the infection). Cell type and time point are not known. The J gene is TRBJ2-3, the V gene TRBV11-2, with D tentatively TRBD2 (5 bases). CDR3 DNA sequence: TGTGCCAGCAGCGGGAGTGTGAGAGATACGCAGTATTTT. This sequence encodes CASSGSVRDTQYF.